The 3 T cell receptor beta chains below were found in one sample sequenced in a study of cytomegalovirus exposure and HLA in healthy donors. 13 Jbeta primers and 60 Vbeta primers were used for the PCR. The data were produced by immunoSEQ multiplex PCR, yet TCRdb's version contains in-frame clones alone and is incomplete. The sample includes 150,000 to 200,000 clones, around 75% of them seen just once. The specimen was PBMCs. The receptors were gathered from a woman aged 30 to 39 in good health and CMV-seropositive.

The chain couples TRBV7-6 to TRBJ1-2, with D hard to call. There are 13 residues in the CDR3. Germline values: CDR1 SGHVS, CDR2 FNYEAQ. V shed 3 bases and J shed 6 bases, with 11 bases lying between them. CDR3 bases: TGTGCCAGCAGCTTTCTTTCCGGGGATGGCTACACCTTC. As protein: CASSFLSGDGYTF.

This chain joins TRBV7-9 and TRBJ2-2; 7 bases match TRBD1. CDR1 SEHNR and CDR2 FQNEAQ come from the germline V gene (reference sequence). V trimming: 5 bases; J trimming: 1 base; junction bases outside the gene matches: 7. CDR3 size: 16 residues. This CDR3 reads CASSPQDRRNTGELFF. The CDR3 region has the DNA TGTGCCAGCAGCCCCCAGGACAGGAGGAACACCGGGGAGCTGTTTTTT.

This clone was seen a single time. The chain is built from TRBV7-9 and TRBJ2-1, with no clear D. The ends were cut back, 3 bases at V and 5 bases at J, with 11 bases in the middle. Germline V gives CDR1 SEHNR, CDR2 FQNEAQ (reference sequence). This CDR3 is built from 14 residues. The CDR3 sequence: CASSFNQFNNEQFF. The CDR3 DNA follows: TGTGCCAGCAGCTTTAACCAGTTCAACAATGAGCAGTTCTTC.